These 32 T cell receptor beta chains originate from one sample sequenced in a study of blood T cell repertoires in COVID-19. Sequenced by immunoSEQ multiplex PCR; TCRdb stores in-frame clones only, minus some. Here the sample spans about 120,000 clones, 79% being singletons. The sample taken for sequencing was peripheral blood. These receptors were taken from an elderly woman with acute or convalescent COVID-19.

The gene calls are TRBV3-1 (or the pseudogene TRBV3-2) and TRBJ1-5, with 9 bases aligning to TRBD1. Germline V gives CDR1 LGHDT, CDR2 YNNKEL (reference sequence). Unmatched junction bases numbered 1, after V lost 1 base and J lost 6 bases. This CDR3 is built from 14 residues. CDR3 residues: CASSQGTGVQPQHF. The CDR3, as DNA: TGTGCCAGCAGCCAAGGGACAGGGGTTCAGCCCCAGCATTTT.

The chain has TRBV16 and TRBJ2-7; 8 bases are a match to TRBD2. The CDR3 has 14 amino acids. V lost 0 bases and J lost 5; bases outside the gene matches: 3. Germline assignment: CDR1 KGHSY and CDR2 FQNENV. The CDR3 bases are TGTGCCAGCAGCCAATCACAGCGGGAGCACGAGCAGTACTTC. This codes for CASSQSQREHEQYF.

V gene TRBV5-4 combines with J gene TRBJ1-1; D possibly corresponds to TRBD1 (5 bases). V gave up 4 bases and J gave up 11 bases, with 15 bases separating them. CDR1 and CDR2 (germline): SGHNT, YYREEE (reference sequence). This CDR3 has 12 amino acids. CDR3 sequence reads: CASSDDSLSAFF. The CDR3 DNA follows: TGTGCCAGCAGCGATGACAGTTTGTCGGCTTTCTTT.

The V gene is TRBV6-6, the J gene TRBJ2-2, with 9 nucleotides matching TRBD1. Germline CDR1 and CDR2: MNHNY and SVGAGI (reference sequence). The CDR3 runs 16 residues. After removal of 5 bases from V and 5 bases from J, the junction contained 9 bases not matched to a gene. In nucleotides, the CDR3 is TGTGCCAGCAGTAATGACAGGGGGATTGGGACCGGGGAGCTGTTTTTT. This sequence encodes CASSNDRGIGTGELFF.

J is TRBJ2-7 and V is TRBV6-2 or TRBV6-3, with D hard to call. The CDR3 is 13 amino acids. Germline CDR1 MNHEY, CDR2 SVGEGT. V dropped 2 bases and J dropped 4 bases, with 9 bases sitting between them. Here the CDR3 reads CASSYLVRYEQYF. Written as DNA, the CDR3 is TGTGCCAGCAGTTACCTAGTAAGGTACGAGCAGTACTTC.

The V and J genes are TRBV4-1 and TRBJ2-5, with 9 bases identical to TRBD1. The CDR3 consists of 11 residues. The ends lost 5 bases at V and 11 bases at J; junction bases unmatched: 3. CDR1 and CDR2 (germline): MGHRA, YSYEKL. CDR3 protein: CASSEGTGQYF. The CDR3 DNA sequence: TGCGCCAGCAGCGAGGGGACAGGGCAGTACTTC.

The V call is TRBV7-2, the J call TRBJ2-3; D is perhaps TRBD1 (6 bases). Between the trimmed V and J ends, which lost 1 base and 6 bases, there was a span of 17 bases. The CDR3 sequence is 16 residues long. Looked up from germline, CDR1 is SGHTA and CDR2 is FQGNSA. The CDR3 sequence is CASSLGNGLGADTQYF. Here the CDR3 DNA reads TGTGCCAGCAGCTTAGGAAACGGACTGGGGGCGGATACGCAGTATTTT.

The chain uses TRBV3-1 (or the pseudogene TRBV3-2) and TRBJ1-2; 7 bases fit TRBD1. The CDR3 has 14 amino acids. V shed 2 bases, J shed 7 bases, and the junction held 7 bases outside the gene matches. From germline, CDR1 is LGHDT and CDR2 YNNKEL (reference sequence). The CDR3 nucleotides are TGTGCCAGCAGCCAAATAAGACAGGGCGGTGGCTACACCTTC. Its protein product is CASSQIRQGGGYTF.

V usage is TRBV7-2 and J usage is TRBJ2-5, with 9 bases fitting TRBD2. This CDR3 is 15 amino acids long. Germline V gene data show CDR1 as SGHTA and CDR2 as FQGNSA. V lost 1 base, J lost 4 bases, and 4 bases stayed unmatched. This CDR3 is CASSLGGGAGETQYF. The CDR3 region has the DNA TGTGCCAGCAGCTTAGGCGGGGGGGCCGGAGAGACCCAGTACTTC. The full variable domain, rest sourced from reference TRBV7-2 and TRBJ2-5, is GAGVSQSPSNKVTEKGKDVELRCDPISGHTALYWYRQSLGQGLEFLIYFQGNSAPDKSGLPSDRFSAERTGGSVSTLTIQRTQQEDSAVYLCASSLGGGAGETQYFGPGTRLLVL.

As for this clone: The sample has other DNA sequences that encode this CDR3 too. This CDR3 reads CASSLGQGNSPLHF. The CDR3 DNA reads as TGCGCCAGCAGCTTAGGACAGGGCAATTCACCCCTCCACTTT. This chain links TRBV5-1 with TRBJ1-6; 8 bases fit TRBD1. With 2 bases clipped from V and 7 bases from J, the junction kept 2 bases outside the gene matches. The germline V gene encodes CDR1 SGHRS and CDR2 YFSETQ. The CDR3 spans 14 residues. The full variable domain, its missing parts supplied by reference TRBV5-1 and TRBJ1-6, is KAGVTQTPRYLIKTRGQQVTLSCSPISGHRSVSWYQQTPGQGLQFLFEYFSETQRNKGNFPGRFSGRQFSNSRSEMNVSTLELGDSALYLCASSLGQGNSPLHFGNGTRLTVT.

CDR3 nucleotide sequence: TGTGCCTGGAGTGCGGGGATTCAAGGGCCCCAGCATTTT. It specifies CAWSAGIQGPQHF. The V gene is TRBV30, the J gene TRBJ1-5; D remains ambiguous. The CDR3 runs 13 residues. V dropped 1 base and J dropped 9 bases, with 13 bases sitting between them. Germline lookup yields CDR1 GTSNPN and CDR2 SVGIG (reference sequence).

The chain is built from TRBV5-6 and TRBJ1-3; D is unclear. CDR1 is SGHDT, CDR2 YYEEEE, per germline. Trimming pared 1 base from V and 0 bases from J, leaving 20 bases between. This CDR3 comprises 19 residues. The CDR3 DNA follows: TGTGCCAGCAGCTTGACATCCCATCGATTTGTGTTCTCTGGAAACACCATATATTTT. It yields the protein CASSLTSHRFVFSGNTIYF.

The rearrangement joins TRBV2 to TRBJ2-7; TRBD2 aligns across 7 bases. Germline V lookup: CDR1 SNHLY, CDR2 FYNNEI. CDR3 length: 16 amino acids. V lost 0 bases and J lost 0; bases outside the gene matches: 5. The CDR3 here is CASSEAGRPISYEQYF. The CDR3 DNA reads TGTGCCAGCAGTGAAGCCGGGAGGCCGATCTCCTACGAGCAGTACTTC.

This chain joins TRBV7-2 and TRBJ2-1, with 7 bases aligning to TRBD1. With V trimmed by 4 bases and J by 10 bases, 10 bases remained unmatched. CDR1 SGHTA and CDR2 FQGNSA come from the germline V gene. There are 14 residues in the CDR3. The CDR3 bases are TGTGCCAGCAGCTCCTTCACAGGGGCGGAAGAGCAGTTCTTC. This gives the protein CASSSFTGAEEQFF.

The chain is built from TRBV30 and TRBJ1-2, with 7 positions matching TRBD1. CDR3 size: 13 residues. The junction had 9 bases not matched to a gene; V was cut back by 7 bases and J by 4 bases. Germline V gene lookup returns CDR1 GTSNPN and CDR2 SVGIG (reference sequence). For the CDR3, the DNA is TGTGCCTCCCTGAGGGGGGACAGCTATGGCTACACCTTC. This encodes CASLRGDSYGYTF.

V is TRBV12-3 or TRBV12-4 and J is TRBJ2-5; 12 nucleotides agree with TRBD2. The trim removed 8 bases at V and 2 bases at J, leaving 0 bases unmatched. The CDR3 is 13 amino acids. The CDR3: CASGLAGQETQYF. As DNA, the CDR3 is TGTGCCAGCGGACTAGCGGGGCAAGAGACCCAGTACTTC.

J is TRBJ2-1 and V is TRBV2; D unclear. The CDR3 length is 14 residues. Germline V gene data show CDR1 as SNHLY and CDR2 as FYNNEI. Trimming left V 6 bases short and J 0 bases short, with 9 bases between. The CDR3 coding sequence is TGTGCCAGCAGGTCGCAGCGCTCCTACAATGAGCAGTTCTTC. Its translation is CASRSQRSYNEQFF.

There are a few counts of this clone. CDR3 amino acids: CAWSLDRGKEKLFF. The CDR3 nucleotides are TGTGCCTGGAGTCTCGACAGGGGAAAAGAAAAACTGTTTTTT. The rearrangement uses TRBV30 and TRBJ1-4, with 8 bases aligning to TRBD1. CDR1 is GTSNPN and CDR2 is SVGIG in the germline V gene (reference sequence). Trimming took 2 bases from V and 8 from J; bases not matched to a gene: 7. CDR3 length: 14 residues.

Only one count was recorded for this clone. CDR3 nucleotides: TGTGCCAGCAGCTTTACAGGAAACACTGAAGCTTTCTTT. Its protein is CASSFTGNTEAFF. The chain is built from TRBV11-3 and TRBJ1-1, with D tentatively TRBD1 (5 bases). In germline, CDR1 is SGHNT, CDR2 YENEEA. CDR3 size: 13 residues. Trimming took off 3 bases at V and 2 bases at J, with 7 bases between the two ends.

The chain is built from TRBV3-1 (or the pseudogene TRBV3-2) and TRBJ2-6; 11 bases are a match to TRBD1. V shed 3 bases and J 2 bases; nucleotides not matched to a gene: 3. CDR1 is LGHDT, CDR2 YNNKEL, per germline (reference sequence). The CDR3 sequence is 17 residues long. The CDR3 bases are TGTGCCAGCAGCCAGGACAGGGGGCGTGCTGGGGCCAACGTCCTGACTTTC. Translated, it gives CASSQDRGRAGANVLTF.

This chain connects TRBV3-1 (or the pseudogene TRBV3-2) to TRBJ2-2; TRBD2 is a possible D gene (5 bases). CDR3 length equals 16 residues. Germline lookup yields CDR1 LGHDT and CDR2 YNNKEL (reference sequence). The germline V and J ends were trimmed by 2 bases and 1 base, with 11 bases remaining between them. The CDR3 region has the DNA TGTGCCAGCAGCCAATGGATTAGCGAGAACACCGGGGAGCTGTTTTTT. Protein product: CASSQWISENTGELFF.

The CDR3 is CASSYRTGSEKLFF. The CDR3 bases are TGTGCCAGCAGTTACCGGACGGGGAGTGAAAAACTGTTTTTT. The chain joins TRBV6-6 to TRBJ1-4; D uncertain. This CDR3 contains 14 residues. V was shortened by 2 bases and J by 7 bases, with 11 bases between the two germline ends. Germline V CDR1 and CDR2: MNHNY, SVGAGI (reference sequence).

The chain is built from TRBV7-8 and TRBJ1-1; 7 nucleotides match TRBD1. Germline-derived CDR1 and CDR2 are SGHVS and FQNEAQ. The V segment lost 2 bases and the J segment 4 bases; nucleotides outside the gene matches: 4. The CDR3 length is 14 residues. The CDR3 DNA reads TGTGCCAGCAGCTTACGAAGGGGGCCCACTGAAGCTTTCTTT. Encoded protein: CASSLRRGPTEAFF.

The chain couples TRBV3-1 (or the pseudogene TRBV3-2) to TRBJ2-3; weak D call: TRBD1 (6 bases). CDR3 length equals 16 residues. CDR1 and CDR2 from the germline V gene are LGHDT and YNNKEL (reference sequence). V gave up 3 bases and J gave up 2 bases, with 15 bases separating them. In nucleotides, the CDR3 is TGTGCCAGCAGCCAGCCTGGGCAGGGGCTCACAGATACGCAGTATTTT. Translation gives CASSQPGQGLTDTQYF.

V usage is TRBV9 and J usage is TRBJ2-1, with 9 bases identical to TRBD1. The CDR3 loop spans 15 amino acids. Germline CDR1 is SGDLS and CDR2 is YYNGEE. Trimming at V came to 4 bases and at J to 4 bases, leaving 6 bases not matched to a gene. The CDR3: CASSTTGQGYNEQFF. For the CDR3, the DNA is TGTGCCAGCAGCACAACTGGACAGGGGTACAATGAGCAGTTCTTC.

This clone was recorded once. The rearrangement links TRBV18 to TRBJ1-6; D gene unclear. This CDR3 region has 14 residues. V gave up 4 bases and J gave up 6 bases, with 10 bases separating them. CDR1 and CDR2 (germline): KGHSH, LQKENI. The CDR3 spells CASSLEMSNSPLHF. In nucleotides, the CDR3 is TGTGCCAGCTCACTAGAAATGAGTAATTCACCCCTCCACTTT. The whole variable domain, remainder taken from reference TRBV18 and TRBJ1-6, is NAGVMQNPRHLVRRRGQEARLRCSPMKGHSHVYWYRQLPEEGLKFMVYLQKENIIDESGMPKERFSAEFPKEGPSILRIQQVVRGDSAAYFCASSLEMSNSPLHFGNGTRLTVT.

The chain uses TRBV7-3 and TRBJ2-1, with D unclear. Germline V gene lookup returns CDR1 SGHTA and CDR2 FQGTGA. This CDR3 is 13 amino acids long. V was pared by 2 bases and J by 8 bases, with 10 bases between. Here the CDR3 reads CASSLGPLYEQFF. CDR3 nucleotides: TGTGCCAGCAGCTTAGGGCCCCTCTATGAGCAGTTCTTC.

The rearrangement links TRBV28 to TRBJ1-4; TRBD1 matches 7 bases. V dropped 3 bases and J dropped 3; count of bases not matched to a gene: 4. From germline, CDR1 is MDHEN and CDR2 SYDVKM. The CDR3 sequence is 15 residues long. The CDR3 DNA reads as TGTGCCAGCAGTTTTGCTGGGACAGCTAATGAAAAACTGTTTTTT. It yields the protein CASSFAGTANEKLFF.

The chain joins TRBV18 to TRBJ2-3; TRBD2 matches 12 bases. CDR3 length: 16 residues. With 3 bases clipped from V and 8 bases from J, the junction kept 9 bases outside the gene matches. The germline gives CDR1 KGHSH, CDR2 LQKENI. CDR3 residues: CASSPPTSSGRGTQYF. DNA for the CDR3: TGTGCCAGCTCACCCCCGACTTCTAGCGGGAGGGGTACGCAGTATTTT.

The chain combines TRBV7-9 with TRBJ1-2, with 10 bases matching TRBD1. Germline trimming cut 8 bases from V and 0 bases from J; bases unmatched to any gene: 12. The length of the CDR3 is 17 residues. CDR1 and CDR2 from the germline V gene are SEHNR and FQNEAQ (reference sequence). The CDR3 region has the DNA TGTGCCAGCCACAGACAGGGGGCTCTAAGTACTAACTATGGCTACACCTTC. It yields the protein CASHRQGALSTNYGYTF.

The chain's CDR3 is CAISDSGAGGNTEAFF. For the CDR3, the DNA is TGTGCCATCAGTGATTCAGGGGCGGGGGGTAACACTGAAGCTTTCTTT. J is TRBJ1-1 and V is TRBV10-3; D might be TRBD1 (6 bases). Germline V gives CDR1 ENHRY, CDR2 SYGVKD. The length of the CDR3 is 16 residues. V lost 3 bases and J lost 2, with 16 bases in between.

This clone was recorded once. The chain employs TRBV5-6 and TRBJ2-6, with a weak D call TRBD1 (5 bases). The CDR3 spans 18 residues. V lost 2 bases and J lost 0, with 15 bases in between. In germline, CDR1 is SGHDT, CDR2 YYEEEE. Written as DNA, the CDR3 is TGTGCCAGCAGCTTTGGAACAGGCGTAAGCTCTGGGGCCAACGTCCTGACTTTC. This translates into CASSFGTGVSSGANVLTF.